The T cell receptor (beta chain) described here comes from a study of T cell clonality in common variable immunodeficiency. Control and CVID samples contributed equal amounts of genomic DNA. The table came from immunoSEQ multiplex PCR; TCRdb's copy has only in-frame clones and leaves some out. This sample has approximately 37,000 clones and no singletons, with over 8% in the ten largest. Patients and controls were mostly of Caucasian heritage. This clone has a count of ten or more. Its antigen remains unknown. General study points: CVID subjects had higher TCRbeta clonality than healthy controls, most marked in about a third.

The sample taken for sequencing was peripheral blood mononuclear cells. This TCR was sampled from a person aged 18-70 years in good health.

The sequenced part of the CDR3 DNA is TGCGCCAGCAGCACGGGGGTACAGACTAATGAAAAA. Residues: CASSTGVQTNEK. The whole CDR3 protein is CASSTGVQTNEKLFF. This chain joins TRBV5-1 and TRBJ1-4, with D possibly TRBD1 on 5 matching bases. With the read ending 3 residues before the CDR3 end, the germline J gene is used to fill in that end. The V gene's germline CDR1 is SGHRS and CDR2 YFSETQ. The CDR3 is made up of 15 amino acids. V lost 4 bases and J 2 bases, leaving 12 bases between the germline ends.